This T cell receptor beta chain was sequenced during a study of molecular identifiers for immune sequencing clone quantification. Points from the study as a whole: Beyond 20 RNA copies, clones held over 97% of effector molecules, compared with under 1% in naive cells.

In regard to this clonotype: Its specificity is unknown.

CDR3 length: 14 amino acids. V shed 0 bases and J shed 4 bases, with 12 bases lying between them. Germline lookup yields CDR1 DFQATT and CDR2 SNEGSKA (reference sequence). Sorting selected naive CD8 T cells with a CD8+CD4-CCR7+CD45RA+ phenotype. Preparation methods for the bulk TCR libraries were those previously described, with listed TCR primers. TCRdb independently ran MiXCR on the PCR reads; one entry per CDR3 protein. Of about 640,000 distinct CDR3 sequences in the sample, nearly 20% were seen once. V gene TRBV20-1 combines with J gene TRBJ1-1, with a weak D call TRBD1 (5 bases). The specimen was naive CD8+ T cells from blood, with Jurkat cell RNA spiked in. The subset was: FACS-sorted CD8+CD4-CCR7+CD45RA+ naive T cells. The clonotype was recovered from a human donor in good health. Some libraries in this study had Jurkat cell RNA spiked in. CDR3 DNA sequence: TGCAGTGCTAGAGATCTGACGGGGACCACTGAAGCTTTCTTT. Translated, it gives CSARDLTGTTEAFF.